These 9 T cell receptor beta chains share one sample of origin, sequenced in a study of T cells in localized non-small cell lung cancer. Libraries were prepared by immunoSEQ multiplex PCR; TCRdb keeps only in-frame clonotypes and omits some of them. The sample has some 80,000 clones; almost 85% are singletons. The sample here was peripheral blood, taken before any cancer treatment. These receptors originate from a man between 40 and 70 years old with stage I lung adenocarcinoma.

In this sample, this clone turned up once. The V call is TRBV7-9, the J call TRBJ2-7; tentative D call: TRBD1 (6 bases). CDR3 size: 15 residues. Trimming left V 0 bases short and J 3 bases short, with 12 bases between. In germline, CDR1 is SEHNR, CDR2 FQNEAQ (reference sequence). For the CDR3, the DNA is TGTGCCAGCAGCTTAGCAGCAGGGGCGTACTACGAGCAGTACTTC. Translated, it gives CASSLAAGAYYEQYF.

This chain uses TRBV27 with TRBJ1-1; D gene ambiguous. CDR1 is MNHEY and CDR2 is SMNVEV in the germline V gene (reference sequence). Trimming took off 2 bases at V and 4 bases at J, with 5 bases between the two ends. The CDR3 contains 12 residues. CDR3 coding DNA: TGTGCCAGCAGTTTACTAGGCACTGAAGCTTTCTTT. It yields the protein CASSLLGTEAFF.

This chain links TRBV7-8 with TRBJ1-2; D unresolved. Trimming took 1 base from V and 9 from J, leaving 9 bases between them. Looked up from germline, CDR1 is SGHVS and CDR2 is FQNEAQ. The CDR3 runs 12 residues. The CDR3 protein is CASSLGSESYTF. The CDR3 DNA follows: TGTGCCAGCAGCTTAGGCAGCGAGAGCTACACCTTC. The variable domain in full, with the rest retrieved from reference TRBV7-8 and TRBJ1-2, is GAGVSQSPRYKVAKRGQDVALRCDPISGHVSLFWYQQALGQGPEFLTYFQNEAQLDKSGLPSDRFFAERPEGSVSTLKIQRTQQEDSAVYLCASSLGSESYTFGSGTRLTVV.

This clone was picked up one time. V is TRBV2 and J is TRBJ1-1; D gene unclear. CDR1 and CDR2 (germline): SNHLY, FYNNEI. This CDR3 contains 14 residues. V lost 9 bases and J lost 0, with 14 bases in between. The CDR3 here is CASLSRAMNTEAFF. The CDR3 DNA reads as TGTGCCAGTTTGTCAAGGGCTATGAACACTGAAGCTTTCTTT.

The chain links TRBV4-2 to TRBJ2-2; TRBD1 or TRBD2 may be the D gene (6 bases each). The CDR3 spans 15 residues. Between the trimmed V and J ends, which lost 4 bases and 0 bases, there was a span of 9 bases. Germline CDR1 and CDR2: LGHNA and YNFKEQ. The CDR3 loop reads CASSRGTSNTGELFF. DNA for the CDR3: TGTGCCAGCAGCCGCGGGACATCGAACACCGGGGAGCTGTTTTTT.

The rearrangement joins TRBV27 to TRBJ1-5; D is perhaps TRBD1 (5 bases). Trimming cost V 6 bases and J 1 base, with 19 bases left between them. This CDR3 is built from 17 residues. Germline V lookup: CDR1 MNHEY, CDR2 SMNVEV (reference sequence). The CDR3 region has the DNA TGTGCCAGCAGCCCCTTAACCGGGGGGGGGAGCAATCAGCCCCAGCATTTT. As protein: CASSPLTGGGSNQPQHF.

The chain carries TRBV6-4 and TRBJ2-1, with 8 bases matching TRBD2. Trimming removed 5 bases from V and 3 bases from J; junction bases left unmatched: 6. Looked up from germline, CDR1 is MRHNA and CDR2 is SNTAGT. The CDR3 contains 15 residues. The CDR3 region is CASSKLAESYNEQFF. The CDR3 DNA reads as TGTGCCAGCAGTAAACTAGCGGAGAGCTACAATGAGCAGTTCTTC.

The rearrangement uses TRBV11-2 and TRBJ1-1, with unresolved D. Germline V lookup: CDR1 SGHAT, CDR2 FQNNGV. The CDR3 contains 14 residues. V lost 3 bases to trimming and J lost 0 bases, with 8 bases between them. The chain's CDR3 is CASSFSGLNTEAFF. The CDR3 DNA reads as TGTGCCAGCAGCTTTTCGGGCTTGAACACTGAAGCTTTCTTT.

The chain couples TRBV15 to TRBJ1-2; perhaps TRBD1 as D (6 bases). CDR3 size: 13 residues. Germline CDR1 LNHNV, CDR2 YYDKDF (reference sequence). V lost 5 bases to trimming and J lost 3 bases, with 10 bases between them. The CDR3 nucleotides are TGTGCCACCAGCTCTGAGGGGGACTATGGCTACACCTTC. This sequence encodes CATSSEGDYGYTF.